This entry lists 14 T cell receptor beta chains sequenced from one sample in a study of cytomegalovirus exposure and HLA in healthy donors. PCR was performed using 60 Vbeta and 13 Jbeta primers. Data came from immunoSEQ multiplex PCR; TCRdb stores just in-frame clones and leaves some out. The profile shows 65,000 to 85,000 clones, around four fifths of them singletons. Material: PBMCs. The receptors were sampled from a woman between 40 and 55 years old in good health and CMV-seropositive.

This clone showed up just once. V is TRBV13 and J is TRBJ2-2, with 12 bases identical to TRBD2. V trimming: 3 bases; J trimming: 4 bases; junction bases outside the gene matches: 3. Germline-derived CDR1 and CDR2 are PRHDT and FYEKMQ (reference sequence). The CDR3 runs 16 residues. The CDR3 DNA is TGTGCCAGCAGCTTGTTACTAGCGGGGGGCACCGGGGAGCTGTTTTTT. It codes for CASSLLLAGGTGELFF.

The chain has TRBV28 and TRBJ1-4; no definite D call. CDR1 and CDR2 from the germline V gene are MDHEN and SYDVKM. The V gene lost 7 bases and the J gene lost 1 base, with 10 bases spanning the gap. The CDR3 sequence is 14 residues long. The CDR3 nucleotides read TGTGCCAGCAACCCAGCGATAACTAATGAAAAACTGTTTTTT. Translated: CASNPAITNEKLFF.

About this clone: A junction boundary mismatches the germline segment, possibly from a read error. The rearrangement uses TRBV23-1 and TRBJ1-1; possibly TRBD1 for D (5 bases). TRBV23-1 falls under the ORF class, with uncertain function. CDR3 length equals 14 residues. CDR3 amino acids: CAGSPPERGTEAFF. The DNA of the CDR3 is TGCGCCGGCAGTCCTCCCGAAAGGGGAACTGAAGCTTTCTTT.

The chain uses TRBV13 and TRBJ2-7; 8 bases align to TRBD1. The V gene end was trimmed by 0 bases and the J gene end by 5 bases; junction bases not matched to a gene: 9. Germline V gene sequence: CDR1 PRHDT, CDR2 FYEKMQ (reference sequence). The CDR3 contains 16 residues. CDR3 DNA: TGTGCCAGCAGCTTAGGCCTCGGACAGGGTTTCCACGAGCAGTACTTC. Its translation is CASSLGLGQGFHEQYF.

The chain combines TRBV19 with TRBJ1-5; perhaps TRBD1 as D (5 bases). V was trimmed by 7 bases and J by 1 base, leaving 8 bases between them. The germline gives CDR1 LNHDA, CDR2 SQIVND (reference sequence). The length of the CDR3 is 13 residues. The DNA of the CDR3 is TGTGCCAGTAACCAGGGAAGCAATCAGCCCCAGCATTTT. Its translation: CASNQGSNQPQHF.

The chain recombines TRBV19 with TRBJ1-5, with D possibly TRBD1 on 6 matching bases. This CDR3 comprises 16 residues. V lost 2 bases, J lost 0 bases, and 11 bases lay in between. Germline lookup yields CDR1 LNHDA and CDR2 SQIVND (reference sequence). CDR3 amino acids: CASSIQGRDSNQPQHF. CDR3 in DNA: TGTGCCAGTAGTATACAGGGGAGAGATAGCAATCAGCCCCAGCATTTT.

The chain combines TRBV11-3 with TRBJ2-2; TRBD1 might be the D (5 bases). The germline CDR1 and CDR2 sequences are SGHNT and YENEEA. The CDR3 runs 14 residues. With 4 bases removed from V and 7 bases from J, the gap between germline ends came to 13 bases. The CDR3 DNA follows: TGTGCCAGCAGCTATATGACAGAAGGCGGGGAGCTGTTTTTT. Protein: CASSYMTEGGELFF.

This chain uses TRBV7-2 with TRBJ2-2; TRBD2 matches 9 bases. Trimming took 5 bases from V and 7 from J; bases not matched to a gene: 8. CDR3 length: 15 amino acids. Germline loops: CDR1 SGHTA, CDR2 FQGNSA. CDR3 in amino acids: CASSARGGLSGELFF. The CDR3 DNA follows: TGTGCCAGCAGCGCGCGGGGGGGCCTTAGCGGGGAGCTGTTTTTT.

The chain links TRBV5-1 to TRBJ1-2; TRBD1 agrees at 7 bases. The CDR3 covers 15 residues. J was trimmed by 4 bases and V by 4 bases; bases with no gene match: 10. CDR1 is SGHRS and CDR2 is YFSETQ in the germline V gene. DNA for the CDR3: TGCGCCAGCAGCAACCGGAGGGGGCGCGCCTATGGCTACACCTTC. Protein: CASSNRRGRAYGYTF. The whole variable domain, remainder taken from reference TRBV5-1 and TRBJ1-2, is KAGVTQTPRYLIKTRGQQVTLSCSPISGHRSVSWYQQTPGQGLQFLFEYFSETQRNKGNFPGRFSGRQFSNSRSEMNVSTLELGDSALYLCASSNRRGRAYGYTFGSGTRLTVV.

The chain has TRBV7-6 and TRBJ1-2; 8 bases match TRBD1. Germline lookup yields CDR1 SGHVS and CDR2 FNYEAQ. V was clipped by 5 bases and J by 0 bases; unmatched bases: 8. The CDR3 covers 16 residues. The CDR3 spells CASSPQDRATNYGYTF. The CDR3 DNA reads TGTGCCAGCAGCCCACAGGACAGGGCGACTAACTATGGCTACACCTTC. Full variable domain (rest looked up from reference TRBV7-6 and TRBJ1-2): GAGVSQSPRYKVTKRGQDVALRCDPISGHVSLYWYRQALGQGPEFLTYFNYEAQQDKSGLPNDRFSAERPEGSISTLTIQRTEQRDSAMYRCASSPQDRATNYGYTFGSGTRLTVV.

This clone was observed a handful of times. The chain is built from TRBV9 and TRBJ2-1; 8 bases align to TRBD2. The germline CDR1 and CDR2 sequences are SGDLS and YYNGEE. V gave up 0 bases and J gave up 6 bases; unmatched junction bases: 11. The CDR3 length is 17 residues. CDR3 in DNA: TGTGCCAGCAGCGTAGCTGTGGGGGGACTAGTCGGCAATGAGCAGTTCTTC. This sequence encodes CASSVAVGGLVGNEQFF.

The rearrangement links TRBV2 to TRBJ1-4; D is undetermined. Trimming took off 0 bases at V and 8 bases at J, with 4 bases between the two ends. CDR3 size: 12 residues. The V gene's germline CDR1 is SNHLY and CDR2 FYNNEI. DNA of the CDR3: TGTGCCAGCAGTGAAGCGCGCGAAAAACTGTTTTTT. Translating gives CASSEAREKLFF.

The rearrangement joins TRBV4-3 to TRBJ2-3; 8 positions agree with TRBD1. The CDR3 covers 20 residues. From germline, CDR1 is LGHNA and CDR2 YSLEER. Unmatched junction bases numbered 15, after V lost 0 bases and J lost 1 base. Here the CDR3 reads CASSQEGGTGGPRRTDTQYF. CDR3 in DNA: TGCGCCAGCAGCCAAGAAGGGGGGACAGGTGGCCCAAGGCGCACAGATACGCAGTATTTT.

The rearrangement uses TRBV10-3 and TRBJ2-1; 9 nucleotides agree with TRBD2. V was clipped by 2 bases and J by 8 bases; unmatched bases: 4. CDR3 length: 14 amino acids. Germline CDR1 is ENHRY and CDR2 is SYGVKD. The CDR3 nucleotides are TGTGCCATCAGTGAGAAAGCGGGGGGCCATGAGCAGTTCTTC. Translation: CAISEKAGGHEQFF.